This T cell receptor (beta chain) was sequenced during a study of cytomegalovirus exposure and HLA in healthy donors. General study findings and limits: Several V segments, TRBV6-2 and TRBV6-3 among them, could not be told apart and were dropped. TCR sequences were mostly rare, though some public TCRs occurred in many donors. An analysis was carried out at a later point. It showed that HLA-associated TCR beta chains were more clonally expanded than equally common non-associated chains.

Germline V gene sequence: CDR1 GTSNPN, CDR2 SVGIG (reference sequence). This CDR3 comprises 13 residues. The V end lost 4 bases, the J end lost 2 bases, and 12 bases lay between the germline ends. Vbeta (60) and Jbeta (13) primers were used in the PCR. The table came from immunoSEQ multiplex PCR; TCRdb's copy has only in-frame clones and leaves some out. The top ten hold 1.5% of the sample, which has about 180,000 clones, more than 75% seen once. On this clone itself: The antigen remains unidentified.

The chain joins TRBV30 to TRBJ2-7; TRBD2 might be the D (5 bases). Sequencing input: PBMCs. This TCR was sampled from a man in his forties or fifties in good health and CMV-seronegative. The CDR3, as DNA: TGTGCCTGGACCAGGCCCGGGACCTACGAGCAGTACTTC. This encodes CAWTRPGTYEQYF.